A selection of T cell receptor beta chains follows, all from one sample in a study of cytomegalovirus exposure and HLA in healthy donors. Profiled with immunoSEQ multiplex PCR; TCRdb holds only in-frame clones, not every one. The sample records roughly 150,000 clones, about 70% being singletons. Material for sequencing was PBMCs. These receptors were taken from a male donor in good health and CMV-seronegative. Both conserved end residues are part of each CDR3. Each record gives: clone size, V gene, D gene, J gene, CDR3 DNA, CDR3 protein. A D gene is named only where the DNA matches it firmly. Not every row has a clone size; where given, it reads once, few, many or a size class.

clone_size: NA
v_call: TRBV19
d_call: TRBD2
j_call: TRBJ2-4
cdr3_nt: TGTGCCAGTAGTCCTGGACTAGCGGGGTCTATCCTAGCCAAAAACATTCAGTACTTC
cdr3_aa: CASSPGLAGSILAKNIQYF

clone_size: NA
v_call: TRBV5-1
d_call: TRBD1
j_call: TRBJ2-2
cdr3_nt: TGCGCCAGCACCTTCTGGACAGGCACCGGGGAGCTGTTTTTT
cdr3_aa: CASTFWTGTGELFF

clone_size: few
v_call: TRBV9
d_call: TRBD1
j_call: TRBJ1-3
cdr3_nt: TGTGCCAGCAGCGGACAGGGCCAGAGCTCTGGAAACACCATATATTTT
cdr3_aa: CASSGQGQSSGNTIYF

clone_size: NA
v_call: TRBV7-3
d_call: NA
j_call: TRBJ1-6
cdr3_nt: TGTGCCAGCAGCTCCTCGGGCCTCGGGGGTAATTCACCCCTCCACTTT
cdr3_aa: CASSSSGLGGNSPLHF

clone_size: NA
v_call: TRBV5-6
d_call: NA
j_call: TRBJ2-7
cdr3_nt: TGTGCCAGCAGCTTGGTTTTCGGTTCCTACGAGCAGTACTTC
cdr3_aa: CASSLVFGSYEQYF

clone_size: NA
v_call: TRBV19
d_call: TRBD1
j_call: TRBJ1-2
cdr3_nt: TGTGCCAGTACCAGGGGGGACCGGGAGAACTATGGCTACACCTTC
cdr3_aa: CASTRGDRENYGYTF

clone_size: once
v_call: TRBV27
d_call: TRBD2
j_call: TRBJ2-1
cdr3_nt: TGTGCCAGCAGGGCGGCCGGGAGGGGCTCCTACAATGAGCAGTTCTTC
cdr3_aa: CASRAAGRGSYNEQFF

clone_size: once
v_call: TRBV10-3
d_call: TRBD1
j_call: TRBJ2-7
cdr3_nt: TGTGCCATCAGTGAGTCGGGGACAGGGCTCGACGAGCAGTACTTC
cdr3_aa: CAISESGTGLDEQYF

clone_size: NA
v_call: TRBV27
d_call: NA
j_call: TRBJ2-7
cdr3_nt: TGTGCCAGCAGTTTATCAAGGGAGGAACCTACCTACGAGCAGTACTTC
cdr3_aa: CASSLSREEPTYEQYF

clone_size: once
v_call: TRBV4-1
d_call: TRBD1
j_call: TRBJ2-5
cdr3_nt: TGCGCCAGCAGCCAATCCAACAGGGGGATTGGAGAGACCCAGTACTTC
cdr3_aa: CASSQSNRGIGETQYF

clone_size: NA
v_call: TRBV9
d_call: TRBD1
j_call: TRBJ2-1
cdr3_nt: TGTGCCGGCAGCGTAGCCCCCACAGGGGCTGAGCAGTTCTTC
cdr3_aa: CAGSVAPTGAEQFF

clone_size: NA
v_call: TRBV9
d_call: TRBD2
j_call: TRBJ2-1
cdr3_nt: TGTGCCAGCAGCCCCGGACTAGCGGGAGGTAGCTCCTACAATGAGCAGTTCTTC
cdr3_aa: CASSPGLAGGSSYNEQFF

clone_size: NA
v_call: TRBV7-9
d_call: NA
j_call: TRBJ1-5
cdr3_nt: TGTGCCAGCAGCCTCCCGGGATATCAGCCCCAGCATTTT
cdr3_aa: CASSLPGYQPQHF

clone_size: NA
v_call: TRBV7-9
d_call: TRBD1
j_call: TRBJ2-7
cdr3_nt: TGTGCCAGCAGGCCGACAGGGGATTCCCACGAGCAGTACTTC
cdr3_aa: CASRPTGDSHEQYF

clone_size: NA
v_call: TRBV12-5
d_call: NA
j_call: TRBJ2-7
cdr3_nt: TGTGCTAGTGGTTTGCCGCCGACAGGTCGGCACGAGCAGTACTTC
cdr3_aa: CASGLPPTGRHEQYF

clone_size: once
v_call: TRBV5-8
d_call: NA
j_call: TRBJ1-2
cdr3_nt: TGTGCCAGCAGCTTGGCCCCGGGTGGCTACATCTTC
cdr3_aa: CASSLAPGGYIF

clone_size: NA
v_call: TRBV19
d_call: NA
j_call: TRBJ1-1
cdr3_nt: TGTGCCAGTAGTATAAAGTGGGGCTTGAACACTGAAGCTTTCTTT
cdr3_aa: CASSIKWGLNTEAFF

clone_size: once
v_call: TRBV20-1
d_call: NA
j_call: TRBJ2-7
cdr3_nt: TGCAGTGCTCCCCTCCGCTACGAGCAGTACTTC
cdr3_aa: CSAPLRYEQYF

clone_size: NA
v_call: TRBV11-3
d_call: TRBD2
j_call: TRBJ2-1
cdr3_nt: TGTGCCAGCAGCTTAGAGTTGGGCGGGAGTTCCAATGAGCAGTTCTTC
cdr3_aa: CASSLELGGSSNEQFF